The 14 T cell receptor beta chains reported below all come from one sample, sequenced in a study of identical twins. Each CDR3 protein is one row after TCRdb ran MiXCR on the 5' RACE reads. This sample has about 890,000 distinct CDR3 sequences; over 9% occur once, and the top ten carry about 1.5%. These data are also associated with another study on yellow fever vaccine responses in identical twins.

The sequenced sample was PBMCs. The source is a young woman in good health.

A few counts support this clonotype. The chain has TRBV11-3 and TRBJ2-7; a possible D gene is TRBD1 (5 bases). Looked up from germline, CDR1 is SGHNT and CDR2 is YENEEA. Trimming shortened V by 6 bases and J by 2 bases, and 23 bases separated the two germline ends. CDR3 length: 17 residues. CDR3 loop: CASSTAWARQFPYEQYV. The CDR3, as DNA: TGTGCCAGCAGTACTGCGTGGGCCCGACAGTTCCCCTACGAGCAGTACGTC.

The sample holds a few counts of this clonotype. The V gene is TRBV7-2, the J gene TRBJ2-2; 14 positions match TRBD2. Germline V gives CDR1 SGHTA, CDR2 FQGNSA. Trimming cost V 3 bases and J 4 bases; bases outside gene matches: 4. The CDR3 runs 17 residues. The CDR3, as DNA: TGTGCCAGCAGCTTGAGGGGACTAGCGGGAGCCACCGGGGAGCTGTTTTTT. Its protein product is CASSLRGLAGATGELFF.

There are a few counts of this clonotype. CDR3 sequence (DNA): TGTGCCAGCAGTATTGAACGGGACTACCACCGGGAGCTGTTTTTT. Residues: CASSIERDYHRELFF. The gene calls are TRBV6-1 and TRBJ2-2; 7 nucleotides agree with TRBD2. Unmatched junction bases numbered 12, after V lost 5 bases and J lost 9 bases. Germline V gives CDR1 MNHNS, CDR2 SASEGT. The CDR3 runs to 15 residues.

The chain combines TRBV2 with TRBJ2-3; TRBD1 agrees at 7 bases. Germline V lookup: CDR1 SNHLY, CDR2 FYNNEI. Trimming at V came to 8 bases and at J to 0 bases, leaving 14 bases not matched to a gene. The CDR3 is 17 residues long. In DNA, the CDR3 is TGTGCCAGCGACCCTCCCGGAGAGGGGGCTAGCACAGATACGCAGTATTTT. This encodes CASDPPGEGASTDTQYF. The full variable domain, rest sourced from reference TRBV2 and TRBJ2-3, is EPEVTQTPSHQVTQMGQEVILRCVPISNHLYFYWYRQILGQKVEFLVSFYNNEISEKSEIFDDQFSVERPDGSNFTLKIRSTKLEDSAMYFCASDPPGEGASTDTQYFGPGTRLTVL.

In its sample, this clonotype was seen many times. The chain combines TRBV6-1 with TRBJ1-2; no firm D call. The CDR3 extends over 12 amino acids. The V gene's germline CDR1 is MNHNS and CDR2 SASEGT. Trimming took off 2 bases at V and 4 bases at J, with 5 bases between the two ends. The CDR3, as DNA: TGTGCCAGCAGTGAAACCAGCTATGGCTACACCTTC. This gives the protein CASSETSYGYTF.

This clonotype appeared a few times. This chain links TRBV7-6 with TRBJ2-5; TRBD1 aligns across 7 bases. Germline V gene sequence: CDR1 SGHVS, CDR2 FNYEAQ. There are 13 residues in the CDR3. The trim removed 5 bases at V and 4 bases at J, leaving 4 bases unmatched. The CDR3 sequence is CASSRNRGETQYF. The CDR3 DNA sequence: TGTGCCAGCAGCCGGAACAGGGGAGAGACCCAGTACTTC.

This clonotype was counted at least ten times. The chain's CDR3 is CASSFTGIPNEQFF. The CDR3 nucleotides read TGTGCCAGCAGTTTCACAGGGATACCAAATGAGCAGTTCTTC. The chain has TRBV27 and TRBJ2-1; a possible D gene is TRBD1 (6 bases). Germline loops: CDR1 MNHEY, CDR2 SMNVEV (reference sequence). V gave up 3 bases and J gave up 7 bases, with 13 bases separating them. There are 14 residues in the CDR3.

This clonotype was seen more than once but under ten times. The chain employs TRBV7-8 and TRBJ2-3; D is tentatively TRBD1 or TRBD2 (5 bases each). This CDR3 has 15 residues. V lost 6 bases to trimming and J lost 2 bases, with 15 bases between them. Germline CDR1 SGHVS, CDR2 FQNEAQ. The CDR3 DNA is TGTGCCAGCAGTCCCGGGACCCTCGACACAGATACGCAGTATTTT. Its protein is CASSPGTLDTDTQYF.

V and J are TRBV14 and TRBJ2-7; D might be TRBD2 (5 bases). The CDR3 extends over 14 amino acids. V was cut by 1 base and J by 2 bases, with 9 bases left in between. The germline gives CDR1 SGHDN, CDR2 FVKESK. The CDR3 protein is CASSQGPGAYEQYF. CDR3 nucleotides: TGTGCCAGCAGCCAAGGACCCGGGGCCTACGAGCAGTACTTC.

This clonotype occurred a few times. This may be a read error: a much more frequent sequence differs by one nucleotide. The rearrangement uses TRBV6-2 or TRBV6-3 and TRBJ1-1, with D unclear. The germline V gene has CDR1 MNHEY and CDR2 SVGEGT. Trimming removed 0 bases at V and 7 bases at J, with 6 bases between. The CDR3 sequence is 12 residues long. CDR3 bases: TGTGCCAGCAGTTACTCGGGGATTGAAGCTTTCTTT. It is translated as CASSYSGIEAFF.

The chain links TRBV7-3 to TRBJ2-1; tentative D call: TRBD1 (6 bases). The CDR3 spans 17 residues. Trimming stripped 2 bases from V and 0 bases from J, with 14 bases between. CDR1 and CDR2 (germline): SGHTA, FQGTGA. DNA of the CDR3: TGTGCCAGCAGCTTAGGGACACAGATGAGCTCCTACAATGAGCAGTTCTTC. Encoded protein: CASSLGTQMSSYNEQFF.

Notes on this clonotype: The CDR3 end shows no conserved phenylalanine or tryptophan, and so a read error is likely. The V and J genes are TRBV5-1 and TRBJ2-4; D perhaps matches TRBD2 (6 bases). CDR1 is SGHRS and CDR2 is YFSETQ in the germline V gene. V shed 4 bases and J shed 7 bases, with 12 bases lying between them. CDR3 length equals 13 residues. Written as DNA, the CDR3 is TGCGCCAGCAGCGCCGACAGCGGGAACATTCAGTACTGC. Translated: CASSADSGNIQYC.

Only a few counts were recorded for this clonotype. The rearrangement joins TRBV3-1 to TRBJ2-1; 7 nucleotides agree with TRBD1. Losses at the gene ends were 0 bases for V and 0 bases for J; bases not matched to a gene: 17. Germline values: CDR1 LGHDT, CDR2 YNNKEL (reference sequence). The CDR3 is 21 amino acids. The CDR3, as DNA: TGTGCCAGCAGCCAAGAGGACGGGACAGAAGGCACAAAGAGCTCCTACAATGAGCAGTTCTTC. It is translated as CASSQEDGTEGTKSSYNEQFF.

In its sample, this clonotype was seen many times. V usage is TRBV5-5 and J usage is TRBJ2-1; 7 bases are shared with TRBD2. Germline trimming cut 4 bases from V and 0 bases from J; bases unmatched to any gene: 1. Germline assignment: CDR1 SGHKS and CDR2 YYEKEE (reference sequence). This CDR3 comprises 14 residues. The CDR3 region has the DNA TGTGCCAGCAGCCGGACTAGCTCCTACAATGAGCAGTTCTTC. Translated: CASSRTSSYNEQFF.